In its sample, the clone carrying this T cell receptor (beta chain) was seen a few times. The V end lost 5 bases, the J end lost 0 bases, and 13 bases lay between the germline ends. In germline, CDR1 is KGHSH, CDR2 LQKENI. The CDR3 has 16 residues. The data were obtained in a study of blood T cell repertoires in COVID-19. Overall study: Some COVID-19 samples were acute and others convalescent; all came from the United States, Italy and Spain.

Original data processing: Reference gene primer amplification gave estimated nucleated cell counts. The assay was immunoSEQ multiplex PCR, and TCRdb's table has in-frame clones only and misses some. D and trimming were read from the DNA, whereas the V and J calls and clone size are those reported in that table. The repertoire holds around 140,000 clones, with around 88% as singletons. V gene TRBV18 combines with J gene TRBJ2-2, with a tentative D call TRBD1 (6 bases). The clonotype was recovered from a human donor in a cohort sampled during active COVID-19. Sequenced material: peripheral blood. The CDR3: CASSTKGGANTGELFF. CDR3 nucleotide sequence: TGTGCCAGCTCAACTAAAGGGGGTGCGAACACCGGGGAGCTGTTTTTT.